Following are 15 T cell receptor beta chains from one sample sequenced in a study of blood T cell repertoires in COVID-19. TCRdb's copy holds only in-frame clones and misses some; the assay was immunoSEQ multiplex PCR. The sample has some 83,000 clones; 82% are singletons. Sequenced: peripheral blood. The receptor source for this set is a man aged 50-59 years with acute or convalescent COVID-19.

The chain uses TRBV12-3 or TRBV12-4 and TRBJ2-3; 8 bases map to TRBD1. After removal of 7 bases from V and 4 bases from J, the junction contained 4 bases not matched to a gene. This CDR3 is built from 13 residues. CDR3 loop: CASMATGADTQYF. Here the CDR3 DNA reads TGTGCCAGCATGGCGACAGGGGCAGATACGCAGTATTTT.

CDR3 protein: CSVALGQGGDEQYF. CDR3 in DNA: TGCAGCGTAGCCTTGGGGCAGGGCGGCGACGAGCAGTACTTC. The chain joins TRBV29-1 to TRBJ2-7; D possibly corresponds to TRBD1 (5 bases). CDR3 length equals 14 residues. The germline V gene has CDR1 SQVTM and CDR2 ANQGSEA. V lost 6 bases to trimming and J lost 5 bases, with 20 bases between them.

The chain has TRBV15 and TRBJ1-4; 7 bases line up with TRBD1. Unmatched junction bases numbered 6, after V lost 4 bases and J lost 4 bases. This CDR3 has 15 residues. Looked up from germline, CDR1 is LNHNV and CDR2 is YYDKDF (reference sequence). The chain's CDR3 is CATSTRDSHNEKLFF. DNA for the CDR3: TGTGCCACCAGCACCCGGGACAGCCATAATGAAAAACTGTTTTTT.

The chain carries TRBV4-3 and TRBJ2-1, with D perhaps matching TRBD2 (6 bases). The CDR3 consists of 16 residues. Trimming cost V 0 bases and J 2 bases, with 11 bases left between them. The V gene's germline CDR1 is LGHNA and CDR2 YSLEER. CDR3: CASSQDGTGAYNEQFF. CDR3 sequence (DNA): TGCGCCAGCAGCCAAGACGGGACGGGAGCCTACAATGAGCAGTTCTTC.

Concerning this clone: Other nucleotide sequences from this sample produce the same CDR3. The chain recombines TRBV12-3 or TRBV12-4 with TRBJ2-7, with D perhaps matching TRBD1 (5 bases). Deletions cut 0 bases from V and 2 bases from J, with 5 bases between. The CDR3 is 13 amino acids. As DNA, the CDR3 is TGTGCCAGCAGTTTAGCAGGGGCCTACGAGCAGTACTTC. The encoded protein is CASSLAGAYEQYF.

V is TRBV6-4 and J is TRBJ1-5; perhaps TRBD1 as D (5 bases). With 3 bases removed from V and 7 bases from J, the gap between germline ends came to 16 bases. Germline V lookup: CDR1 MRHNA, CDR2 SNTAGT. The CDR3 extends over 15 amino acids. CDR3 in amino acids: CASSEVEGSGQPQHF. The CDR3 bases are TGTGCCAGCAGTGAAGTCGAAGGGTCAGGGCAGCCCCAGCATTTT.

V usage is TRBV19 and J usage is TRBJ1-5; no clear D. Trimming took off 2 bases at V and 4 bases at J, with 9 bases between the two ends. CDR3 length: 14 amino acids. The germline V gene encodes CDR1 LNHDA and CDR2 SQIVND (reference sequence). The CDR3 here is CASSIPRINQPQHF. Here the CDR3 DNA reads TGTGCCAGTAGTATACCGCGGATAAATCAGCCCCAGCATTTT.

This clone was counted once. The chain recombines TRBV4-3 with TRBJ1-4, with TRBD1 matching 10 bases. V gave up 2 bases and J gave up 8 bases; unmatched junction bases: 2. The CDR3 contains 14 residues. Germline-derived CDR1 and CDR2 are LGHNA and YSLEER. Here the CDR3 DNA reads TGCGCCAGCAGCCAACGGACAGGGGGGGAAAAACTGTTTTTT. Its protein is CASSQRTGGEKLFF.

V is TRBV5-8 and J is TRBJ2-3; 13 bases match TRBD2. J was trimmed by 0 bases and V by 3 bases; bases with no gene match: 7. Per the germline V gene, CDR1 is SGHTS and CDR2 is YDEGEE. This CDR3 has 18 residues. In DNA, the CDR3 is TGTGCCAGCAGCTCCAGACTAGCGGGGGGTCGAAGCACAGATACGCAGTATTTT. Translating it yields CASSSRLAGGRSTDTQYF.

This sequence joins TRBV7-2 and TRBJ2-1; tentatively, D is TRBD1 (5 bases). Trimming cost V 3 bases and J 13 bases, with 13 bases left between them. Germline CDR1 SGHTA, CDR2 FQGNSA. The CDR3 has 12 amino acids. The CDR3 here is CASSLANRFQFF. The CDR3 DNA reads TGTGCCAGCAGCTTGGCGAACAGGTTCCAGTTCTTC.

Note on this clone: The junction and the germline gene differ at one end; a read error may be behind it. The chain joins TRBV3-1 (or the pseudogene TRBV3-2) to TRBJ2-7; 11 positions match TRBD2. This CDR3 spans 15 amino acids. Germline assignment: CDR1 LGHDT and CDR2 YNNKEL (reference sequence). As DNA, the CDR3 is TGTGCCAGCAGACAAGGGACTAGCGGTCTCTACGAGCAGTACTTC. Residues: CASRQGTSGLYEQYF.

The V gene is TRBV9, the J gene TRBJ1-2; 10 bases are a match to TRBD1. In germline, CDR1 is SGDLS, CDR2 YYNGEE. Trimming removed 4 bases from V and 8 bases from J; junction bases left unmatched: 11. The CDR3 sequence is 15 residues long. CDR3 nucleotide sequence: TGTGCCAGCAGCCCCAGACAGGGGGCATCGGGGGGCTACACCTTC. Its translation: CASSPRQGASGGYTF.

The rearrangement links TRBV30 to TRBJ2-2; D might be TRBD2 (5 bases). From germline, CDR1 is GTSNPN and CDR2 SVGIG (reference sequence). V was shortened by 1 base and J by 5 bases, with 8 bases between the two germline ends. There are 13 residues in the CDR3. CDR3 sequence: CAWSAQRTGELFF. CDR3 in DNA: TGTGCCTGGAGTGCCCAGCGGACCGGGGAGCTGTTTTTT.

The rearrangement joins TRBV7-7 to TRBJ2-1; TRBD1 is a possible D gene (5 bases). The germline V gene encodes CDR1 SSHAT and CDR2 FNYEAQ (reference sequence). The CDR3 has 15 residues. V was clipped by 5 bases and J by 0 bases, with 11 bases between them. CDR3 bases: TGTGCCAGCAGCCAGGACACAAGCTCCTACAATGAGCAGTTCTTC. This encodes CASSQDTSSYNEQFF.

The CDR3 protein is CASSLDRGRDFQGELFF. CDR3 nucleotide sequence: TGTGCCAGCAGTTTGGACAGGGGGCGAGATTTTCAGGGGGAGCTGTTTTTT. The rearrangement joins TRBV28 to TRBJ2-2, with 11 bases aligning to TRBD1. Germline CDR1 reads MDHEN; CDR2 reads SYDVKM. This CDR3 is built from 17 residues. Unmatched junction bases numbered 11, after V lost 3 bases and J lost 8 bases.